The source of this T cell receptor beta chain is a study of T cell changes during pregnancy in multiple sclerosis. Libraries were prepared by immunoSEQ multiplex PCR; TCRdb keeps only in-frame clonotypes and omits some of them. The sample lists about 99,000 clones; roughly 92% were seen once. Trimming left V 0 bases short and J 3 bases short, with 12 bases between. The CDR3 loop spans 16 amino acids. Germline V lookup: CDR1 MNHEY, CDR2 SMNVEV (reference sequence). Sequences were derived from peripheral blood, sampled after pregnancy. The chain recombines TRBV27 with TRBJ1-5, with D possibly TRBD1 on 5 matching bases. The TCR was taken from a female donor with multiple sclerosis, enrolled in a pregnancy study. For the CDR3, the DNA is TGTGCCAGCAGTTTATCCTCGGCGGGGGTCAATCAGCCCCAGCATTTT. Amino acids: CASSLSSAGVNQPQHF.